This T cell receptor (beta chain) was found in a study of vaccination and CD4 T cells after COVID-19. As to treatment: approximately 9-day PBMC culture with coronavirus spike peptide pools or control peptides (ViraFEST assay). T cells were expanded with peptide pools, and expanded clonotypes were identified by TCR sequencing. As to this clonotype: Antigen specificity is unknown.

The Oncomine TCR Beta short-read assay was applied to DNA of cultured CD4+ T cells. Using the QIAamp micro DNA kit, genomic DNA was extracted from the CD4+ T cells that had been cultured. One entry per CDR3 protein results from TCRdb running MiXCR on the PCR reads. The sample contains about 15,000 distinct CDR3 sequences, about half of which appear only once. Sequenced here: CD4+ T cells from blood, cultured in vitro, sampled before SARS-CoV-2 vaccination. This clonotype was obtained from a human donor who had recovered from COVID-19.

CDR3 nucleotides: TGTGCCAGCAGTTTTAGCAGGGATAATGAAAAACTGTTTTTT. It encodes CASSFSRDNEKLFF. This sequence joins TRBV28 and TRBJ1-4; D is possibly TRBD1 (5 bases). Per germline, CDR1 MDHEN and CDR2 SYDVKM. CDR3 length equals 14 residues. V lost 3 bases to trimming and J lost 4 bases, with 9 bases between them.